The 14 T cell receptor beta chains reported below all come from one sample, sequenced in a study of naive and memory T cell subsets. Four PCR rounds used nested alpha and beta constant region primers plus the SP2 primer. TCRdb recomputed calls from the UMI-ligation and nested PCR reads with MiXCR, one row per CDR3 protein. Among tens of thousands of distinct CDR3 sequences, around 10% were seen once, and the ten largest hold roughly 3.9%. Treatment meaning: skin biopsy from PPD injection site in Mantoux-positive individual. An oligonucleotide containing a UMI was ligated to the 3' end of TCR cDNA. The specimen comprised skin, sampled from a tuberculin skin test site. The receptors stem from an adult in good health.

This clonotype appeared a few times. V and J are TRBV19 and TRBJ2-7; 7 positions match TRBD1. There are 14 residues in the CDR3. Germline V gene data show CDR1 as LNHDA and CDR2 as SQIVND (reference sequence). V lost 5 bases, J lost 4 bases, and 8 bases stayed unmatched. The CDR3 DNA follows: TGTGCCAGTAGTCCTCCGGGACAGCCATACGAGCAGTACTTC. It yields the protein CASSPPGQPYEQYF.

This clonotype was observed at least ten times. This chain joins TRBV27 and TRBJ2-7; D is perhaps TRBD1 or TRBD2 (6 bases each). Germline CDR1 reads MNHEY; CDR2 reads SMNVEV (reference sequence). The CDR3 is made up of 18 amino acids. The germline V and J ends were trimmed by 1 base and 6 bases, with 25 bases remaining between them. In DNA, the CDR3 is TGTGCCAGCAGTTTATACCTATCGGACGGAGGACGGGGGCTCGAGCAGTACTTC. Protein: CASSLYLSDGGRGLEQYF.

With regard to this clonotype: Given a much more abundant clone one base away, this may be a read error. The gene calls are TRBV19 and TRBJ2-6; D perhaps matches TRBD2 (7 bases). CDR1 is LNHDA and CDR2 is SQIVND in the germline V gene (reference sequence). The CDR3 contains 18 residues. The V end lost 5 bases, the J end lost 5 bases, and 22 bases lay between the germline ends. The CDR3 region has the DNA TGTGCCAGTAGTGGGGGCGGCAGGGGAGGGCTTAGGGCCAACGTCCTGACTTTC. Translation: CASSGGGRGGLRANVLTF.

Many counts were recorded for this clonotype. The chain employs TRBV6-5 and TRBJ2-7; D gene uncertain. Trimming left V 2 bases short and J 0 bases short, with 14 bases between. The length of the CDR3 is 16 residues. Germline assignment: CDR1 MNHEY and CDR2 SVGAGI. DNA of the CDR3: TGTGCCAGCAGTTACGGTTATGGGGAATACTCCTACGAGCAGTACTTC. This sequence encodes CASSYGYGEYSYEQYF.

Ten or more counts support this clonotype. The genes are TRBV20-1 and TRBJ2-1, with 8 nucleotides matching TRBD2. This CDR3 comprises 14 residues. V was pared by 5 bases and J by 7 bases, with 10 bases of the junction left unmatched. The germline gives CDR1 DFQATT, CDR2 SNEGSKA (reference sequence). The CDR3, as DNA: TGCAGTGCTGCCTTTTCGGGGGGGCGGAATGAGCAGTTCTTC. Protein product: CSAAFSGGRNEQFF.

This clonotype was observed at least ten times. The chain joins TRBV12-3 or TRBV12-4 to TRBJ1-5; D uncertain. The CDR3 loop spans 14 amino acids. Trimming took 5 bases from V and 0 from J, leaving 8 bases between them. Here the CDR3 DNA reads TGTGCCAGCAGTCCCGACACTAGCAATCAGCCCCAGCATTTT. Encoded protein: CASSPDTSNQPQHF.

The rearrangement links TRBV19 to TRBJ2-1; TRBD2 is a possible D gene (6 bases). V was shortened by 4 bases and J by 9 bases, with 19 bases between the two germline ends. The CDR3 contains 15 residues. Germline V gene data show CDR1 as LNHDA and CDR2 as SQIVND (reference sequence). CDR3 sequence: CASSKTRDDHLEQFF. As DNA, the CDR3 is TGTGCCAGTAGTAAGACTAGGGACGACCACCTTGAGCAGTTCTTC.

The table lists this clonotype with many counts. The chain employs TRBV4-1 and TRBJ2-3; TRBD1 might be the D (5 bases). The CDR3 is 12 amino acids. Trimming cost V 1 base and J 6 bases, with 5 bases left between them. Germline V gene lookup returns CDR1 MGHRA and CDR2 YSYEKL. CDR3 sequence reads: CASSQGQDTQYF. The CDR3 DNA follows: TGCGCCAGCAGCCAAGGACAGGATACGCAGTATTTT.

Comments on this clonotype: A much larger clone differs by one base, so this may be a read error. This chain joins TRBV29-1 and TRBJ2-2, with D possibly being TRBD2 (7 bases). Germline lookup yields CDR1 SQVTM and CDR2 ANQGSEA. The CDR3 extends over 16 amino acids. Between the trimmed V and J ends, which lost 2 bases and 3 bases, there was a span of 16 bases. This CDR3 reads CSVESLGGRDTGELFF. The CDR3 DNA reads TGCAGCGTTGAAAGCCTAGGGGGGAGGGACACCGGGGAGCTGTTTTTT.

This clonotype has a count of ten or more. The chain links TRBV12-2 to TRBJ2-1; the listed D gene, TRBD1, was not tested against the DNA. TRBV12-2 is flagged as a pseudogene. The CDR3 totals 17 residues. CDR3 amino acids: CASRSRGGGETYNEQFF. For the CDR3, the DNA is TGTGCAAGTCGCTCCCGCGGGGGCGGGGAGACCTACAATGAGCAGTTCTTC.

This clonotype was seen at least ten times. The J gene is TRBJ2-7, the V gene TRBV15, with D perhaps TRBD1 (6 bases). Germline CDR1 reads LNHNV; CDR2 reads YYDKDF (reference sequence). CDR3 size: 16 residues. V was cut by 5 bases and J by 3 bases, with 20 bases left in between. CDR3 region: CATSGPKGTQIYEQYF. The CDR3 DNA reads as TGTGCCACCAGCGGGCCCAAGGGGACACAAATCTACGAGCAGTACTTC. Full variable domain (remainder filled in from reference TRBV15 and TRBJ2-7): DAMVIQNPRYQVTQFGKPVTLSCSQTLNHNVMYWYQQKSSQAPKLLFHYYDKDFNNEADTPDNFQSRRPNTSFCFLDIRSPGLGDTAMYLCATSGPKGTQIYEQYFGPGTRLTVT.

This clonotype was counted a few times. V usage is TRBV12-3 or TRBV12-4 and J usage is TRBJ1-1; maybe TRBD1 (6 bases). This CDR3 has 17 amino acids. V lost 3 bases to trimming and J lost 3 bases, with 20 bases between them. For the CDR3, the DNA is TGTGCCAGCAGTTTTTCGGGATCTGCAGGGGCCGACACTGAAGCTTTCTTT. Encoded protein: CASSFSGSAGADTEAFF.

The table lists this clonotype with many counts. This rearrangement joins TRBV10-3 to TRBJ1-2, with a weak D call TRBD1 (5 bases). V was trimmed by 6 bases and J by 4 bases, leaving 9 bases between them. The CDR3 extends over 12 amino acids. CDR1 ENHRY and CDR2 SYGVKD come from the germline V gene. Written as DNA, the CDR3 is TGTGCCATCAGCCTAGACAGCTATGGCTACACCTTC. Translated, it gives CAISLDSYGYTF.

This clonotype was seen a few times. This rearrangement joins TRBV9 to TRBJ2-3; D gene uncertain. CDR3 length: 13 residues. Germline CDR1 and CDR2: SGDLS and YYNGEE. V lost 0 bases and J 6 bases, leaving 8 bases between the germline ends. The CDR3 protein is CASSVEVLDTQYF. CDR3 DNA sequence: TGTGCCAGCAGCGTAGAGGTTCTGGATACGCAGTATTTT.